This T cell receptor (beta chain) emerged from a study of cytomegalovirus exposure and HLA in healthy donors. Whole-study findings and limits: Accurate prediction of HLA-A and HLA-B alleles (for most subjects) was reportedly achieved from TCR beta sequences. Later analysis reportedly placed an Asian-associated ancestry cluster below the approximately 680-donor mean in N-insertions. The classifier, whose performance was assessed in both the original and validation cohorts, reportedly diagnosed cytomegalovirus status with high specificity and sensitivity.

The study ran its PCR with 60 Vbeta and 13 Jbeta primers. Some clones are missing from TCRdb's copy, which holds only in-frame ones; the method was immunoSEQ multiplex PCR. Of under 200,000 clones detected, 70% to 85% appear once; the ten largest clones hold about 3.5%. A word on this clone: Antigen unknown.

CDR3 length: 16 amino acids. Trimming removed 1 base from V and 7 bases from J, with 19 bases in between. CDR1 is MGHRA and CDR2 is YSYEKL in the germline V gene. The V gene is TRBV4-1, the J gene TRBJ1-2; TRBD1 is a possible D gene (5 bases). Material for sequencing was PBMCs. The sequence derives from a man aged 35 to 55 in good health and CMV-seropositive. CDR3 in amino acids: CASSQAGTVLGGGYTF. CDR3 DNA sequence: TGCGCCAGCAGCCAAGCAGGGACCGTCCTGGGGGGTGGCTACACCTTC.